This T cell receptor (beta chain) is from a study of OX40 agonist ivuxolimab in advanced cancers. Study overall: Participants could have had prior anti-PD-1, anti-PD-L1 or anti-CTLA-4 therapy, and around 43% had some.

Notes on the study in general: Dosing at 0.1 to 3.0 mg/kg was accompanied by clonal expansion of CD4+ and CD8+ blood T cells by week 6. Still undetermined is the antigen specificity of the expanded peripheral T cells.

Notes on this clone: Its antigen is not identified.

This CDR3 has 16 amino acids. After removal of 4 bases from V and 0 bases from J, the junction contained 6 bases not matched to a gene. Germline V gene data show CDR1 as SGHKS and CDR2 as YYEKEE (reference sequence). Assay used: immunoSEQ multiplex PCR; TCRdb lists only in-frame clones, some missing. The sample lists about 40,000 clones, about 91% occurring once. The specimen was CD4+ or CD8+ T cells sorted from blood, collected in a trial of the OX40 agonist ivuxolimab. V and J are TRBV5-5 and TRBJ2-1; 8 bases are shared with TRBD1. This clonotype was obtained from an adult with an advanced solid tumor such as melanoma, head and neck, liver or kidney cancer. CDR3 sequence reads: CASSIQTGGSYNEQFF. The CDR3 DNA is TGTGCCAGCAGCATTCAAACAGGGGGCTCCTACAATGAGCAGTTCTTC.